This T cell receptor beta chain was sequenced in a study of T cell repertoires in cytomegalovirus infection. Overall study: Recently described HLA-C-restricted plus well-studied HLA-B-restricted CMV epitopes were used.

Worth noting for this clonotype: Its antigen is not known.

TCRdb re-called the reads with MiXCR, one entry per CDR3 protein. The data contain about a million distinct CDR3 sequences, approximately 31% of them singletons. This CDR3 has 14 residues. The germline V and J ends were trimmed by 9 bases and 1 base, with 13 bases remaining between them. In germline, CDR1 is SGHNT, CDR2 YYREEE (reference sequence). Notes on the study in general: Dominating the ex vivo response were TCR beta clonotypes that were CMV-specific and HLA-C-restricted.

This clonotype originated in a human donor in good health (CMV status not recorded). Some clones in this sample may be carry-over from other donors' samples. The chain has TRBV5-4 and TRBJ2-2; a possible D gene is TRBD1 (5 bases). The sequences come from cultured CD8+ T cells from PBMCs, collected from culture after CMV antigen stimulation. CDR3 amino acids: CATVRDRNTGELFF. CDR3 sequence (DNA): TGTGCCACCGTCCGAGACAGGAACACCGGGGAGCTGTTTTTT.